This is a list of T cell receptor beta chains from one sample in a study of blood T cell repertoires in COVID-19. Only in-frame clones appear in the TCRdb table, and some are missing; sequencing was by immunoSEQ multiplex PCR. This sample has about 46,000 clones, with approximately 85% found just once. Sequencing was performed on peripheral blood. These receptors were collected from a woman aged 80 or over with COVID-19, enrolled during active disease. Both conserved end residues are part of each CDR3. A D gene is named only where the DNA matches it firmly. The listing skips clone size in some rows; elsewhere it reads once, few, many or a size class.

size,V,D,J,DNA,CDR3
-,TRBV3-1/TRBV3-2,TRBD1,TRBJ1-2,TGTGCCAGCAGCCAAGATTCGACAGGGCAAGGTGGCTACACCTTC,CASSQDSTGQGGYTF
-,TRBV19,-,TRBJ1-2,TGTGCCAGTAGGTACGGCAGGGACTATGGCTACACCTTC,CASRYGRDYGYTF
-,TRBV7-3,TRBD1,TRBJ2-1,TGTGCCAGCAGCCTGGGACAGGGCGGGAATGAGCAGTTCTTC,CASSLGQGGNEQFF
few,TRBV3-1/TRBV3-2,-,TRBJ1-2,TGTGCCAGCAGCCAAGGTTGGAGATATGGCTACACCTTC,CASSQGWRYGYTF
-,TRBV23-1,TRBD2,TRBJ2-7,TGCGCCAGCATCGGGACTAGCGGGAGCGCCGACGACGAGCAGTACTTC,CASIGTSGSADDEQYF
-,TRBV27,TRBD2,TRBJ2-3,TGTGCCAGCACCTCAGTGGGGACTAGGGCCACAGATACGCAGTATTTT,CASTSVGTRATDTQYF
-,TRBV19,TRBD1,TRBJ2-3,TGTGCCAGCAGAGACAGGGGGCGGCAAGATACGCAGTATTTT,CASRDRGRQDTQYF
-,TRBV19,-,TRBJ2-1,TGTGCCAGTAGTATAGGGGGCAGGGATGAGCAGTTCTTC,CASSIGGRDEQFF
-,TRBV7-2,TRBD1,TRBJ2-4,TGTGCCAGCAGTAGGCAGGGGGTAAACATTCAGTACTTC,CASSRQGVNIQYF
-,TRBV6-6,TRBD1,TRBJ1-4,TGTGCCAGCAGTCACCTCCTCGACAGGGCAACTAATGAAAAACTGTTTTTT,CASSHLLDRATNEKLFF
-,TRBV10-3,TRBD2,TRBJ2-1,TGTGCCATCAGTGTACTAGCGGGAGGCTATGAGCAGTTCTTC,CAISVLAGGYEQFF
-,TRBV5-1,TRBD1,TRBJ2-7,TGCGCCAGCAGCCAGGACAGGGATGGTATATACGAGCAGTACTTC,CASSQDRDGIYEQYF
-,TRBV4-3,TRBD2,TRBJ2-1,TGCGCCAGCAGCCAAATACTAGCGGGAAACAATGAGCAGTTCTTC,CASSQILAGNNEQFF
once,TRBV9,TRBD1,TRBJ1-2,TGTGCCAGCAGCGTAGCTACCCAGGGGGCGCATGGTGGCTACACCTTC,CASSVATQGAHGGYTF
-,TRBV28,-,TRBJ2-4,TGTGCCAGCAGTTCCGACTCCTTAGCCAAAAACATTCAGTACTTC,CASSSDSLAKNIQYF
-,TRBV18,TRBD2,TRBJ2-3,TGTGCCAGCTCACAGGGTAGCGGGAGAGTCCCAGATACGCAGTATTTT,CASSQGSGRVPDTQYF
-,TRBV18,-,TRBJ2-7,TGTGCCAGCTCACCATCTATCTTTCAGGGCTTTAACGAGCAGTACTTC,CASSPSIFQGFNEQYF
-,TRBV11-2,TRBD2,TRBJ2-7,TGTGCCAGCAGCCATAGGGGCGGGAGCTCCTACGAGCAGTACTTC,CASSHRGGSSYEQYF
once,TRBV18,TRBD2,TRBJ2-7,TGTGCCAGCTCTCCTAGGACTAGCGGGAGCCCCTACGAGCAGTACTTC,CASSPRTSGSPYEQYF
-,TRBV7-9,-,TRBJ1-1,TGTGCCAGCAGCTCCACAGGGTACACTGAAGCTTTCTTT,CASSSTGYTEAFF
-,TRBV12-3/TRBV12-4,-,TRBJ1-2,TGTGCCAGCAGTGCTAGGGGTTATGGCTACACCTTC,CASSARGYGYTF
-,TRBV2,TRBD1,TRBJ1-6,TGTGCCAGCGGGGGACAGGGGAATTCACCCCTCCACTTT,CASGGQGNSPLHF
-,TRBV6-5,-,TRBJ2-7,TGTGCCAGCAGCACAGACAGATACGAGCAGTACTTC,CASSTDRYEQYF
-,TRBV7-2,-,TRBJ1-5,TGTGCCAGCAGCCGCACAGGGAGCCAGAATCAGCCCCAGCATTTT,CASSRTGSQNQPQHF
-,TRBV2,-,TRBJ2-1,TGTGCCAGCAGTGGGCGGAATGAGCAGTTCTTC,CASSGRNEQFF
once,TRBV19,TRBD1,TRBJ1-6,TGTGCCAGTAGCCTCACAGGGGGATCCTATAATTCACCCCTCCACTTT,CASSLTGGSYNSPLHF
-,TRBV15,-,TRBJ2-7,TGTGCCACCAGCAGAGGCAGGGTTACCTCCTACGAGCAGTACTTC,CATSRGRVTSYEQYF
-,TRBV10-3,TRBD1,TRBJ2-7,TGTGCCATCAAGGAGACAGGGCATGGGGACGAGCAGTACTTC,CAIKETGHGDEQYF
-,TRBV24-1,-,TRBJ2-1,TGTGCCACCAGTGATTCCGTTCGGGGTGCCGTGCAGTTCTTC,CATSDSVRGAVQFF
-,TRBV5-3,TRBD2,TRBJ2-7,TGTGCCACTCCGGGGGGAAGGAGGCACGAGCAGTACTTC,CATPGGRRHEQYF
-,TRBV4-1,-,TRBJ2-3,TGCGCCAGCAGCCAAGAAGATCGACTAGAGGTGACAGATACGCAGTATTTT,CASSQEDRLEVTDTQYF
-,TRBV11-2,-,TRBJ2-7,TGTGCCAGCAGCTCCCTCCGGGACAACTCCTACGAGCAGTACTTC,CASSSLRDNSYEQYF
few,TRBV6-5,-,TRBJ1-1,TGTGCCAGCAGTTACTCGCGCTGGGGGGCTGAAGCTTTCTTT,CASSYSRWGAEAFF
-,TRBV20-1,-,TRBJ2-5,TGCAGTGCCCGACAAAGGGAGACCCAGTACTTC,CSARQRETQYF
-,TRBV28,-,TRBJ1-4,TGTGCCAGCAGTTTACTGAGTGTGAAACTGTTTTTT,CASSLLSVKLFF
-,TRBV10-3,TRBD1,TRBJ1-1,TGTGCCATCAGTCAACAGGGGGAGAACACTGAAGCTTTCTTT,CAISQQGENTEAFF
-,TRBV7-2,-,TRBJ2-1,TGTGCCAGCAGCTTAGTCAGGGCCGGGAATGAGCAGTTCTTC,CASSLVRAGNEQFF
once,TRBV18,-,TRBJ2-7,TGTGCCAGCTCACCAGCGGGGGCCGTAAGCTCCTACGAGCAGTACTTC,CASSPAGAVSSYEQYF
-,TRBV25-1,-,TRBJ1-2,TGTGCCAGCCTAAAGGGCAGGGACATTTTCTATGGCTACACCTTC,CASLKGRDIFYGYTF
-,TRBV11-3,-,TRBJ2-1,TGTGCCAGCAGCTTAGATATGCAGGGTGAGCAGTTCTTC,CASSLDMQGEQFF
-,TRBV19,TRBD2,TRBJ2-1,TGTGCCAGTAGTCCCATAACTAGCGGAAACAATGAGCAGTTCTTC,CASSPITSGNNEQFF
-,TRBV2,-,TRBJ2-5,TGTGCCAGCAGGGCTGGGACGGGGGTGGAGACCCAGTACTTC,CASRAGTGVETQYF
-,TRBV5-4,TRBD2,TRBJ2-7,TGTGCCAGCAGGGCCGGGACTAGCGGGAGGGCCGACGAGCAGTACTTC,CASRAGTSGRADEQYF
-,TRBV11-2,-,TRBJ2-1,TGTGCCAGCAGAAGCCTTCGAAGAGGTGGATACAATGAGCAGTTCTTC,CASRSLRRGGYNEQFF
-,TRBV25-1,TRBD1,TRBJ2-2,TGTGCCAGCAGTGGCGGGGCAGGGGGCGACACCGGGGAGCTGTTTTTT,CASSGGAGGDTGELFF
-,TRBV11-3,TRBD1,TRBJ2-2,TGTGCCAGCAGCTTAGGCCCAGGGGGGAACACCGGGGAGCTGTTTTTT,CASSLGPGGNTGELFF
-,TRBV6-1,TRBD2,TRBJ2-1,TGTGCCAGCAGTGAAGCGACGGGGGGGAGGAACAATGAGCAGTTCTTC,CASSEATGGRNNEQFF
-,TRBV18,TRBD2,TRBJ2-5,TGTGCCAGCTCACGTACTAGCGGGAGGAGCCGGGAGACCCAGTACTTC,CASSRTSGRSRETQYF
-,TRBV24-1,TRBD2,TRBJ2-3,TGTGCCACCAGTGACCCAGGGGCTAGCGGGGAGTACAACACAGATACGCAGTATTTT,CATSDPGASGEYNTDTQYF
once,TRBV27,-,TRBJ2-7,TGTGCCAGCAGTTTAGCAGGGTTCACCTACGAGCAGTACTTC,CASSLAGFTYEQYF
-,TRBV7-8,TRBD1,TRBJ1-2,TGTGCCAGCAGCTTAGGGACAGGACAGTATGGCTACACCTTC,CASSLGTGQYGYTF
-,TRBV5-6,TRBD1,TRBJ1-4,TGTGCCAGCAGCCCCTCGGGACAGGGAGGGGGTAATGAAAAACTGTTTTTT,CASSPSGQGGGNEKLFF
-,TRBV19,TRBD2,TRBJ2-5,TGTGCCAGTAGCGCGGACCCTAGCGGGAGCACCCGGTCGACCCAGTACTTC,CASSADPSGSTRSTQYF
-,TRBV2,TRBD2,TRBJ2-1,TGTGCCAGCAGTCAAACTAGCGGGAGCTATGAGCAGTTCTTC,CASSQTSGSYEQFF